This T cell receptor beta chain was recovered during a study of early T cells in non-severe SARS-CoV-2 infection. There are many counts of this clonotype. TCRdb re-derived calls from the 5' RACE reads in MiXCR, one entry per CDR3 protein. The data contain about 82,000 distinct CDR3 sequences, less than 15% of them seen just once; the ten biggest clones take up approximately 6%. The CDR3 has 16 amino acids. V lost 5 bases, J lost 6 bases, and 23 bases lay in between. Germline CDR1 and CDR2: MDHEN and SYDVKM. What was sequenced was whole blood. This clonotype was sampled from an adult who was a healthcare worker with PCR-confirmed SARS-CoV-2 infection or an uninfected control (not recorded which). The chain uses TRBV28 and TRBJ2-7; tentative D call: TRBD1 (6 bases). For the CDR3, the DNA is TGTGCCAGCAGTCAGCCTCGACAGGTCCCGCTGGGCGAGCAGTACTTC. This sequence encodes CASSQPRQVPLGEQYF.